This TCR beta chain is drawn from a study of blood T cell repertoires in COVID-19. Study-level background: The study drew acute and convalescent COVID-19 samples from the United States, Italy and Spain.

The CDR3 is 14 amino acids. The germline V and J ends were trimmed by 5 bases and 0 bases, with 10 bases remaining between them. The germline gives CDR1 MNHEY, CDR2 SVGAGI. Participants' reported clinical history set cohort assignment. The method was immunoSEQ multiplex PCR; TCRdb's version includes in-frame clones alone and lacks a portion of them. The sample lists roughly 360,000 clones; under 85% were seen once. The rearrangement joins TRBV6-5 to TRBJ1-2; no reliable D call. The specimen sequenced was PBMCs or T cells enriched from blood (not recorded which). This sequence was found in a woman in her forties or fifties who had recovered from COVID-19. The CDR3 nucleotides read TGTGCCAGCAGTAGAGGGCAGACTAACTATGGCTACACCTTC. Its protein is CASSRGQTNYGYTF.